This TCR beta chain was found in a study of CD8 T cells in ankylosing spondylitis. Study results and caveats: Disease-associated clones were CD8+ and fairly uncommon in peripheral blood. Within ankylosing spondylitis blood, a TCR beta motif made up of under 10 highly homologous variants appeared to be characteristic.

In regard to this clonotype: Its specificity is unknown.

The germline V gene has CDR1 MNHEY and CDR2 SMNVEV (reference sequence). V lost 5 bases, J lost 5 bases, and 8 bases stayed unmatched. This CDR3 is 15 amino acids long. Quantitative 5'-RACE with molecular barcodes produced the TCR beta libraries. Each CDR3 protein gets one entry after TCRdb re-called the 5' RACE reads with MiXCR. Of fewer than 40,000 distinct CDR3 sequences listed, under 40% were seen once; the top ten hold under 50%. The rearrangement uses TRBV27 and TRBJ2-5, with 10 nucleotides matching TRBD2. This receptor was taken from a male donor with ankylosing spondylitis. The sequencing sample was made of synovial fluid, either unsorted or a sorted T cell fraction (not recorded which). CDR3 sequence (DNA): TGTGCCAGCAGTCGGCTAGCGGGAGCCGTGGAGACCCAGTACTTC. Translating gives CASSRLAGAVETQYF.